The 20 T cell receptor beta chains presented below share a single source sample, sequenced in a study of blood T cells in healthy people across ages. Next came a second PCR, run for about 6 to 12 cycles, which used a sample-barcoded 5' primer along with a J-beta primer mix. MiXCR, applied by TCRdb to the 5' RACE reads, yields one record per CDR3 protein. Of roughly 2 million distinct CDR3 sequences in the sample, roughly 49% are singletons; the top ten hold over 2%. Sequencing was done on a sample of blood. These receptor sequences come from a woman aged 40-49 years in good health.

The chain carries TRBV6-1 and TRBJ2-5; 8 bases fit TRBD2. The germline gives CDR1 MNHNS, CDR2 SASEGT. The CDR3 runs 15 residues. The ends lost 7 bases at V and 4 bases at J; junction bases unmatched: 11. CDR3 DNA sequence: TGTGCCAGCACTGTAACCAGCGGGGGCGGAGAGACCCAGTACTTC. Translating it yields CASTVTSGGGETQYF.

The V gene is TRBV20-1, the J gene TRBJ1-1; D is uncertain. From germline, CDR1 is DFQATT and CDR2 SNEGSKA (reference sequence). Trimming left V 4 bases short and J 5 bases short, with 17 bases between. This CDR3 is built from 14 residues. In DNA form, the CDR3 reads TGCAGTGCTACCCCCGGTGAAGGGAGGACTGAAGCTTTCTTT. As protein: CSATPGEGRTEAFF.

In nucleotides, the CDR3 is TGTGCCAGCAGCTTGTTAGTAGGGGCGGGTGAGCAGTTCTTC. This encodes CASSLLVGAGEQFF. The rearrangement uses TRBV5-6 and TRBJ2-1, with D tentatively TRBD1 or TRBD2 (5 bases each). In germline, CDR1 is SGHDT, CDR2 YYEEEE. The V end was cut by 1 base, the J end by 9 bases, with 14 bases between. The CDR3 extends over 14 amino acids. Based on the CDR3 plus reference TRBV5-6 and TRBJ2-1, the full variable domain is DAGVTQSPTHLIKTRGQQVTLRCSPKSGHDTVSWYQQALGQGPQFIFQYYEEEERQRGNFPDRFSGHQFPNYSSELNVNALLLGDSALYLCASSLLVGAGEQFFGPGTRLTVL.

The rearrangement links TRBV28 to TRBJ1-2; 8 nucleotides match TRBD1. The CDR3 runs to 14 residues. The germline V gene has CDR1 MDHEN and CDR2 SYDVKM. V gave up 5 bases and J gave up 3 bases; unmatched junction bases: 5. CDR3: CASSPGGAHYGYTF. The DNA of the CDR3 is TGTGCCAGCAGTCCAGGGGGCGCGCACTATGGCTACACCTTC.

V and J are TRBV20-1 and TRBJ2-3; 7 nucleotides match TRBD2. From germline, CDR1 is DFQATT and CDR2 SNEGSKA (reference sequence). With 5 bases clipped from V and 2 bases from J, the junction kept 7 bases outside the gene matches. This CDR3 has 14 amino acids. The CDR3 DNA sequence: TGCAGTGCTGGCCCGGGGGGTAACACAGATACGCAGTATTTT. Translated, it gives CSAGPGGNTDTQYF.

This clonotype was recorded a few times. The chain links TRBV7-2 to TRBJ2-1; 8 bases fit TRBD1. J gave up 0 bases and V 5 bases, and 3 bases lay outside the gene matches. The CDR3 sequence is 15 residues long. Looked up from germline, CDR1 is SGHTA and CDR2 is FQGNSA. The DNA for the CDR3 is TGTGCCAGCAGCAAGGACAGGGTCTCCTACAATGAGCAGTTCTTC. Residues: CASSKDRVSYNEQFF.

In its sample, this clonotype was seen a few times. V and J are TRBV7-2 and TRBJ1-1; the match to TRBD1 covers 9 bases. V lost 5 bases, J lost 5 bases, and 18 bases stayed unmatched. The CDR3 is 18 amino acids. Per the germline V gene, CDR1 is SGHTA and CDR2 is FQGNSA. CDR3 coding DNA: TGTGCCAGCAGCCGTATTATTATCCGGGGACAGGGAGGGACTGAAGCTTTCTTT. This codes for CASSRIIIRGQGGTEAFF. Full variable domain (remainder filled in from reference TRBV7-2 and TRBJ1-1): GAGVSQSPSNKVTEKGKDVELRCDPISGHTALYWYRQSLGQGLEFLIYFQGNSAPDKSGLPSDRFSAERTGGSVSTLTIQRTQQEDSAVYLCASSRIIIRGQGGTEAFFGQGTRLTVV.

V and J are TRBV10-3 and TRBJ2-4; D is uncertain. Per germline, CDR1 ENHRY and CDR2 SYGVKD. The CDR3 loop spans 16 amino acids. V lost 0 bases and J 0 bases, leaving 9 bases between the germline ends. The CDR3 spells CAISESSQLAKNIQYF. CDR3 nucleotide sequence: TGTGCCATCAGTGAGTCGAGTCAACTAGCCAAAAACATTCAGTACTTC.

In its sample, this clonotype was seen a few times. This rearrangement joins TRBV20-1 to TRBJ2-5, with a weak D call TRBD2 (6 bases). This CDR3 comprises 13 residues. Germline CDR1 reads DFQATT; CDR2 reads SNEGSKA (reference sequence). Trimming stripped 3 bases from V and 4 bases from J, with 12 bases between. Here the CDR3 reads CSASPAGSETQYF. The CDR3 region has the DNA TGCAGTGCTAGTCCGGCGGGGTCAGAGACCCAGTACTTC.

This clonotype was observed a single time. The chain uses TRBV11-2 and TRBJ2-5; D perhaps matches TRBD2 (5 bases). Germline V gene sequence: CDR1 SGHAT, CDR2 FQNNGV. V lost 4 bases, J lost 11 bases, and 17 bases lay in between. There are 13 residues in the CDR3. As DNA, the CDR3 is TGTGCCAGCAGCTCCCTACGGGGTTGGGAGCAGTACTTC. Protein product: CASSSLRGWEQYF. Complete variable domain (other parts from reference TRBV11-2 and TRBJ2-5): EAGVAQSPRYKIIEKRQSVAFWCNPISGHATLYWYQQILGQGPKLLIQFQNNGVVDDSQLPKDRFSAERLKGVDSTLKIQPAKLEDSAVYLCASSSLRGWEQYFGPGTRLLVL.

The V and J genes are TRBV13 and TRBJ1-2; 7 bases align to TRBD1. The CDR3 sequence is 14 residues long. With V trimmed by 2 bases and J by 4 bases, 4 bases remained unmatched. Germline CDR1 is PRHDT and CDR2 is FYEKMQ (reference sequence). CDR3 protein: CASSLNRGSYGYTF. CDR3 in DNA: TGTGCCAGCAGCTTAAACAGGGGCTCCTATGGCTACACCTTC. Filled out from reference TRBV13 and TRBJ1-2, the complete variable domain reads AAGVIQSPRHLIKEKRETATLKCYPIPRHDTVYWYQQGPGQDPQFLISFYEKMQSDKGSIPDRFSAQQFSDYHSELNMSSLELGDSALYFCASSLNRGSYGYTFGSGTRLTVV.

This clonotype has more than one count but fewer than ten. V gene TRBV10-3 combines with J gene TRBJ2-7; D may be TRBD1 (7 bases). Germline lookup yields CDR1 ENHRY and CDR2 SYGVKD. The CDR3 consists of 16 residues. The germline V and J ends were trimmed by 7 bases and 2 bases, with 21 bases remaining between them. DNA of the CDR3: TGTGCCATCAAAGGCGGGGCCGGACAGGATGCCTACGAGCAGTACTTC. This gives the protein CAIKGGAGQDAYEQYF.

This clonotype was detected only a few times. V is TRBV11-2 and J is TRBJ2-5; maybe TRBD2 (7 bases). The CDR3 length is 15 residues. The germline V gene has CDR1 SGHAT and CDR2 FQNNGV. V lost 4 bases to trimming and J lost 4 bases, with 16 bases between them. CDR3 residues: CASSWGGLQGETQYF. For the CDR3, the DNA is TGTGCCAGCAGCTGGGGGGGCCTACAGGGAGAGACCCAGTACTTC.

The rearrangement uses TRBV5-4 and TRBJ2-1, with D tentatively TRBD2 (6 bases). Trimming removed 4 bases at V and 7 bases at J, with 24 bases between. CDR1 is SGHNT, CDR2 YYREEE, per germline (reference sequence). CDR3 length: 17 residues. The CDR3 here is CASSGTRAGILKNEQFF. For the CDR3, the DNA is TGTGCCAGCAGCGGGACTCGAGCGGGCATACTTAAAAATGAGCAGTTCTTC.

The CDR3: CASSYLAGGKGYNEQFF. CDR3 sequence (DNA): TGTGCCAGCAGTTACCTAGCGGGGGGAAAAGGGTACAATGAGCAGTTCTTC. This chain connects TRBV27 to TRBJ2-1, with TRBD2 matching over 11 bases. From germline, CDR1 is MNHEY and CDR2 SMNVEV (reference sequence). The CDR3 totals 17 residues. After removal of 4 bases from V and 4 bases from J, the junction contained 9 bases not matched to a gene.

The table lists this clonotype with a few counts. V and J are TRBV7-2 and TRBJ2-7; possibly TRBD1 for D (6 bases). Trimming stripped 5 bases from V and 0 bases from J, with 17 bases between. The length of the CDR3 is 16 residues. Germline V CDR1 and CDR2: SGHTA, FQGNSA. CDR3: CASSQSPDRTSYEQYF. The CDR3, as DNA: TGTGCCAGCAGCCAGAGCCCCGACAGGACCTCCTACGAGCAGTACTTC.

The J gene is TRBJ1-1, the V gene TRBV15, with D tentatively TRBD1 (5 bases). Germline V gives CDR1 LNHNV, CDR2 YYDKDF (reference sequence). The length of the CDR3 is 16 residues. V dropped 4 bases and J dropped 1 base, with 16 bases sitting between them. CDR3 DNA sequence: TGTGCCACCAGCATAGCAGGGTATTCAACGAACACTGAAGCTTTCTTT. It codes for CATSIAGYSTNTEAFF.

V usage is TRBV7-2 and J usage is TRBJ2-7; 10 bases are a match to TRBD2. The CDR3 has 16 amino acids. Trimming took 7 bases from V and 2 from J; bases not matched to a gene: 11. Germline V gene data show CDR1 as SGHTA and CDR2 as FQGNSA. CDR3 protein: CASMGGDSGGAYEQYF. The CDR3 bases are TGTGCCAGCATGGGTGGGGACAGCGGGGGGGCCTACGAGCAGTACTTC.

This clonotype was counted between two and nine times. DNA for the CDR3: TGTGCCAGCGGGCTAAATAGCGGGGGAGAAGAGACCCAGTACTTC. As protein: CASGLNSGGEETQYF. The chain has TRBV12-3 or TRBV12-4 and TRBJ2-5; 9 positions match TRBD2. This CDR3 region has 15 residues. Trimming took 8 bases from V and 3 from J; bases not matched to a gene: 10.

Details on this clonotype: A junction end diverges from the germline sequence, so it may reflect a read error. CDR3 DNA: TGTGCCAGCAGTCCGATCAACTCTGGCTACACCTTC. Translating gives CASSPINSGYTF. J is TRBJ1-2 and V is TRBV6-6; D gene unclear. The germline V gene encodes CDR1 MNHNY and CDR2 SVGAGI (reference sequence). The CDR3 covers 12 residues.